The 29 T cell receptor beta chains in this list originate from one sample, sequenced in a study of monozygotic twins with inflammatory bowel disease. TCRdb reprocessed the 5' RACE reads, keeping one entry per CDR3 protein, no DNA. In all, the sample yields about 350,000 distinct CDR3 sequences. The sequenced sample was blood. The receptors shown here come from a human donor with ulcerative colitis or Crohn's disease, or a healthy co-twin of an affected twin (not recorded which).

The chain employs TRBV13 and TRBJ2-7. The CDR3 has 14 amino acids. Germline loops: CDR1 PRHDT, CDR2 FYEKMQ (reference sequence). CDR3 protein: CASSFGLADYEQYF.

V is TRBV4-1 and J is TRBJ1-6; the D call of TRBD1 rests on TCRdb alone, since no DNA is present to check it. This CDR3 contains 19 residues. Germline V gene lookup returns CDR1 MGHRA and CDR2 YSYEKL. The CDR3 protein is CASSQEKSMTGNYNSPLHF.

V and J are TRBV12-3 or TRBV12-4 and TRBJ1-5; the D gene TCRdb calls, TRBD1, cannot be checked with no DNA. CDR3 length equals 14 residues. The chain's CDR3 is CASTTLGRDQPQHF.

The rearrangement joins TRBV12-3 or TRBV12-4 to TRBJ1-3; the D gene TCRdb calls, TRBD1, cannot be checked with no DNA. This CDR3 is built from 14 residues. The CDR3 reads CASSQGRPGNTIYF.

The gene calls are TRBV5-1 and TRBJ1-3. From germline, CDR1 is SGHRS and CDR2 YFSETQ. The CDR3 runs 12 residues. The CDR3 loop is CASSLEGYTIYF.

V and J are TRBV27 and TRBJ2-7; the D call of TRBD2 rests on TCRdb alone, since no DNA is present to check it. Germline values: CDR1 MNHEY, CDR2 SMNVEV (reference sequence). This CDR3 is 16 amino acids long. This CDR3 reads CASSFPDYISSYEQYF.

V gene TRBV18 combines with J gene TRBJ2-2. This CDR3 is 17 amino acids long. CDR1 and CDR2 from the germline V gene are KGHSH and LQKENI. The CDR3 reads CASSYWTSRSNTGELFF.

The V and J genes are TRBV5-1 and TRBJ2-7; without DNA, the TCRdb call of TRBD1 cannot be checked. The CDR3 totals 18 residues. The germline V gene has CDR1 SGHRS and CDR2 YFSETQ. CDR3 sequence reads: CASSLGIYGTGISYEQYF.

The CDR3 region is CASSRITSGGKDTQYF. The chain links TRBV4-1 to TRBJ2-3; with no DNA, the TCRdb D assignment of TRBD2 cannot be verified. This CDR3 comprises 16 residues. Germline loops: CDR1 MGHRA, CDR2 YSYEKL.

The V gene is TRBV28, the J gene TRBJ1-2. The CDR3 runs to 11 residues. Per the germline V gene, CDR1 is MDHEN and CDR2 is SYDVKM. The CDR3 is CASSFEYGYTF.

This chain connects TRBV28 to TRBJ2-7; there is no DNA to check the TCRdb D call of TRBD1. Germline V gene sequence: CDR1 MDHEN, CDR2 SYDVKM. CDR3 length: 14 residues. CDR3 region: CASRDGGSSYEQYF.

The chain employs TRBV5-1 and TRBJ2-2; there is no DNA to check the TCRdb D call of TRBD1. The CDR3 extends over 15 amino acids. CDR1 SGHRS and CDR2 YFSETQ come from the germline V gene. The CDR3 here is CASSLEARGTGELFF. Together with reference TRBV5-1 and TRBJ2-2, the CDR3 gives the full variable domain: KAGVTQTPRYLIKTRGQQVTLSCSPISGHRSVSWYQQTPGQGLQFLFEYFSETQRNKGNFPGRFSGRQFSNSRSEMNVSTLELGDSALYLCASSLEARGTGELFFGEGSRLTVL.

The V and J genes are TRBV20-1 and TRBJ2-7; TCRdb returns TRBD2, unconfirmable since there is no DNA. The CDR3 length is 14 residues. Per germline, CDR1 DFQATT and CDR2 SNEGSKA (reference sequence). This CDR3 is CSAPLVGPRGEQYF.

The chain joins TRBV4-3 to TRBJ2-7; TCRdb's D call of TRBD2 is untestable without DNA. Per the germline V gene, CDR1 is LGHNA and CDR2 is YSLEER. There are 14 residues in the CDR3. CDR3 in amino acids: CASSQARGFDEQYF.

CDR3 sequence: CASSPSNGGDTQYF. The chain is built from TRBV5-6 and TRBJ2-3. The CDR3 spans 14 residues. Germline values: CDR1 SGHDT, CDR2 YYEEEE.

The J gene is TRBJ1-5, the V gene TRBV12-3 or TRBV12-4; lacking DNA, the TRBD1 call made by TCRdb goes unchecked. This CDR3 is 15 amino acids long. The CDR3 sequence: CASTPSVWSNQPQHF.

J is TRBJ2-3 and V is TRBV9. The germline V gene has CDR1 SGDLS and CDR2 YYNGEE. The CDR3 loop spans 15 amino acids. This CDR3 reads CASSVEGIDTDTQYF.

The chain carries TRBV4-1 and TRBJ2-4; lacking DNA, the TRBD1 call made by TCRdb goes unchecked. Germline-derived CDR1 and CDR2 are MGHRA and YSYEKL. This CDR3 is 14 amino acids long. CDR3 residues: CASSPSTGENIQYF.

The chain joins TRBV7-2 to TRBJ2-1; TCRdb lists TRBD1, though no DNA is available to test this call. The CDR3 consists of 17 residues. Germline CDR1 is SGHTA and CDR2 is FQGNSA. CDR3 residues: CASSLRQGVGSYNEQFF.

The CDR3 sequence: CAISESFGSEQFF. V gene TRBV10-3 combines with J gene TRBJ2-1; the TCRdb call, TRBD2, lacks DNA for checking. The germline CDR1 and CDR2 sequences are ENHRY and SYGVKD. CDR3 length: 13 residues.

The V call is TRBV11-1, the J call TRBJ2-1. Germline V CDR1 and CDR2: SGHAT, FQDESV (reference sequence). This CDR3 region has 18 residues. CDR3 protein: CASSFSGAASTNYNEQFF.

The rearrangement links TRBV15 to TRBJ2-3. Germline CDR1 and CDR2: LNHNV and YYDKDF (reference sequence). The length of the CDR3 is 15 residues. This CDR3 is CATSGTAYSTDTQYF. Full variable domain (remainder filled in from reference TRBV15 and TRBJ2-3): DAMVIQNPRYQVTQFGKPVTLSCSQTLNHNVMYWYQQKSSQAPKLLFHYYDKDFNNEADTPDNFQSRRPNTSFCFLDIRSPGLGDTAMYLCATSGTAYSTDTQYFGPGTRLTVL.

The V and J genes are TRBV6-5 and TRBJ2-5; TCRdb names TRBD1, which stays unverified in the absence of DNA. The CDR3 is 15 residues long. Looked up from germline, CDR1 is MNHEY and CDR2 is SVGAGI. This CDR3 reads CASSYGTGREETQYF.

The chain is built from TRBV5-1 and TRBJ1-2. Germline V CDR1 and CDR2: SGHRS, YFSETQ. CDR3 length: 14 residues. This chain's CDR3 is CASSDETDLYGYTF. Full variable domain (outside the CDR3, taken from reference TRBV5-1 and TRBJ1-2): KAGVTQTPRYLIKTRGQQVTLSCSPISGHRSVSWYQQTPGQGLQFLFEYFSETQRNKGNFPGRFSGRQFSNSRSEMNVSTLELGDSALYLCASSDETDLYGYTFGSGTRLTVV.

V is TRBV20-1 and J is TRBJ2-3. The germline CDR1 and CDR2 sequences are DFQATT and SNEGSKA (reference sequence). The CDR3 loop spans 12 amino acids. CDR3 in amino acids: CSASREADTQYF.

V and J are TRBV12-3 or TRBV12-4 and TRBJ1-2. This CDR3 has 11 residues. The CDR3 loop is CASSRADGYTF.

This rearrangement joins TRBV9 to TRBJ2-3; without DNA, the TCRdb call of TRBD1 cannot be checked. The CDR3 runs to 16 residues. CDR1 is SGDLS and CDR2 is YYNGEE in the germline V gene. The CDR3 loop is CASSLPGGGATDTQYF.

The chain combines TRBV7-9 with TRBJ1-2; the TCRdb call, TRBD1, lacks DNA for checking. The CDR3 contains 15 residues. CDR1 and CDR2 from the germline V gene are SEHNR and FQNEAQ (reference sequence). This chain's CDR3 is CASSLDRTDRYGYTF.

The chain employs TRBV7-7 and TRBJ2-5. The germline V gene encodes CDR1 SSHAT and CDR2 FNYEAQ (reference sequence). This CDR3 comprises 14 residues. This chain's CDR3 is CASSLSALQETQYF.